The 16 T cell receptor beta chains below all came from one sample that was sequenced in a study of blood T cell repertoires in COVID-19. The method was immunoSEQ multiplex PCR; TCRdb's version includes in-frame clones alone and lacks a portion of them. Found here are some 91,000 clones, 76% of them singletons; the top ten hold around 7%. Material: peripheral blood. The receptors derive from a man between 65 and 85 years old with acute or convalescent COVID-19.

The rearrangement uses TRBV7-9 and TRBJ2-5; 8 bases map to TRBD1. The germline gives CDR1 SEHNR, CDR2 FQNEAQ (reference sequence). This CDR3 has 17 amino acids. Germline trimming cut 5 bases from V and 1 base from J; bases unmatched to any gene: 12. DNA for the CDR3: TGTGCCAGCAGCCCCGTGCCGGACAGGGAGCCCCAAGAGACCCAGTACTTC. It encodes CASSPVPDREPQETQYF.

The chain joins TRBV24-1 to TRBJ2-3; 12 bases fit TRBD1. Germline loops: CDR1 KGHDR, CDR2 SFDVKD. The CDR3 spans 14 residues. J was trimmed by 4 bases and V by 9 bases; bases with no gene match: 4. The CDR3 sequence: CATGTGGMADTQYF. Here the CDR3 DNA reads TGTGCCACCGGGACAGGGGGCATGGCAGATACGCAGTATTTT.

This clone was detected a few times. This chain links TRBV7-9 with TRBJ2-6; maybe TRBD2 (5 bases). The CDR3 is made up of 18 amino acids. V lost 5 bases, J lost 0 bases, and 17 bases lay in between. CDR1 and CDR2 (germline): SEHNR, FQNEAQ (reference sequence). The CDR3 reads CASSPPRPGSSGANVLTF. The CDR3 DNA is TGTGCCAGCAGCCCACCTCGGCCGGGAAGCTCTGGGGCCAACGTCCTGACTTTC.

DNA of the CDR3: TGTGCCAGCAGCTCCGGGACAGGGGGCCCTGGGGCCAACGTCCTGACTTTC. Amino acids: CASSSGTGGPGANVLTF. The chain joins TRBV5-6 to TRBJ2-6; 12 bases map to TRBD1. Losses at the gene ends were 3 bases for V and 2 bases for J; bases not matched to a gene: 3. The CDR3 runs 17 residues. Germline V gives CDR1 SGHDT, CDR2 YYEEEE.

The chain combines TRBV28 with TRBJ1-6; tentatively, D is TRBD1 (5 bases). This CDR3 spans 15 amino acids. V gave up 3 bases and J gave up 14 bases, with 20 bases separating them. Germline assignment: CDR1 MDHEN and CDR2 SYDVKM. CDR3 in amino acids: CASSFSPLQGDTLHF. In DNA, the CDR3 is TGTGCCAGCAGTTTCTCACCCCTCCAGGGTGACACCCTCCACTTT.

The gene calls are TRBV9 and TRBJ1-2, with TRBD1 matching over 7 bases. This CDR3 contains 13 residues. Germline lookup yields CDR1 SGDLS and CDR2 YYNGEE. The ends lost 2 bases at V and 3 bases at J; junction bases unmatched: 1. The CDR3, as DNA: TGTGCCAGCAGCGTTACAGGGGACTATGGCTACACCTTC. This codes for CASSVTGDYGYTF.

The chain joins TRBV1 to TRBJ1-2; no DNA check was done on the table's D call, TRBD1. TRBV1 is termed a pseudogene. The CDR3 is 16 amino acids. The CDR3 sequence: CTSSQAGDRAAYGYTF. The CDR3 nucleotides read TGCACCAGCAGCCAAGCCGGGGACAGGGCGGCTTATGGCTACACCTTC.

The chain uses TRBV6-6 and TRBJ2-5, with TRBD2 identical over 11 bases. CDR3 length equals 15 residues. V was pared by 5 bases and J by 1 base, with 3 bases of the junction left unmatched. From germline, CDR1 is MNHNY and CDR2 SVGAGI (reference sequence). In DNA form, the CDR3 reads TGTGCCAGCAGTGGGACTAGCGGAGCCCAAGAGACCCAGTACTTC. Protein product: CASSGTSGAQETQYF.

The chain combines TRBV6-4 with TRBJ1-2; 8 bases match TRBD1. This CDR3 is 14 amino acids long. CDR1 is MRHNA, CDR2 SNTAGT, per germline. V lost 7 bases to trimming and J lost 1 base; unmatched junction nucleotides: 5. CDR3 sequence: CASTYRGYNYGYTF. Written as DNA, the CDR3 is TGTGCCAGCACTTACAGGGGGTATAACTATGGCTACACCTTC.

This rearrangement joins TRBV24-1 to TRBJ1-2, with 8 bases identical to TRBD1. The CDR3 has 16 amino acids. Per germline, CDR1 KGHDR and CDR2 SFDVKD. V shed 5 bases and J 3 bases; nucleotides not matched to a gene: 10. The CDR3 loop is CATSGRQGNKDYGYTF. The CDR3 DNA reads as TGTGCCACCAGTGGTCGACAGGGGAACAAGGACTATGGCTACACCTTC.

CDR3 loop: CASSSGNEQFF. The DNA for the CDR3 is TGTGCCAGCAGCTCGGGGAATGAGCAGTTCTTC. This chain joins TRBV12-3 or TRBV12-4 and TRBJ2-1, with a possible D match to TRBD2 (5 bases). Between the trimmed V and J ends, which lost 6 bases and 7 bases, there was a span of 7 bases. The CDR3 runs to 11 residues.

The V call is TRBV27, the J call TRBJ1-2, with a tentative D call TRBD1 (5 bases). CDR3 length equals 14 residues. V was shortened by 0 bases and J by 10 bases, with 15 bases between the two germline ends. CDR1 and CDR2 from the germline V gene are MNHEY and SMNVEV (reference sequence). CDR3 amino acids: CASSLSGALFDYTF. Here the CDR3 DNA reads TGTGCCAGCAGTTTATCAGGGGCTCTATTTGACTACACCTTC.

J is TRBJ2-5 and V is TRBV3-1 (or the pseudogene TRBV3-2), with 14 positions matching TRBD2. This CDR3 comprises 16 residues. Per germline, CDR1 LGHDT and CDR2 YNNKEL (reference sequence). Trimming took 4 bases from V and 4 from J; bases not matched to a gene: 5. CDR3 amino acids: CASSLRTSGRRETQYF. In DNA, the CDR3 is TGTGCCAGCAGCCTCCGGACTAGCGGGAGGCGAGAGACCCAGTACTTC.

The gene calls are TRBV5-5 and TRBJ2-7; D is undetermined. The CDR3 spans 13 residues. From germline, CDR1 is SGHKS and CDR2 YYEKEE (reference sequence). Trimming removed 0 bases from V and 3 bases from J, with 7 bases in between. CDR3 nucleotide sequence: TGTGCCAGCAGCTTGGGGGCAGACTACGAGCAGTACGTC. Protein: CASSLGADYEQYV.

This clone was counted between two and nine times. The V call is TRBV7-8, the J call TRBJ2-3; TRBD2 agrees at 7 bases. Germline CDR1 is SGHVS and CDR2 is FQNEAQ. Losses at the gene ends were 4 bases for V and 4 bases for J; bases not matched to a gene: 8. The CDR3 covers 15 residues. CDR3 region: CASSSTSVPSDTQYF. CDR3 nucleotides: TGTGCCAGCAGCTCAACTAGCGTCCCTTCAGATACGCAGTATTTT.

The gene calls are TRBV2 and TRBJ1-1; D is unclear. Trimming left V 0 bases short and J 1 base short, with 9 bases between. CDR3 length equals 15 residues. Germline V gives CDR1 SNHLY, CDR2 FYNNEI. The DNA of the CDR3 is TGTGCCAGCAGTGAAGCGACGACTGGGAACACTGAAGCTTTCTTT. Protein product: CASSEATTGNTEAFF.